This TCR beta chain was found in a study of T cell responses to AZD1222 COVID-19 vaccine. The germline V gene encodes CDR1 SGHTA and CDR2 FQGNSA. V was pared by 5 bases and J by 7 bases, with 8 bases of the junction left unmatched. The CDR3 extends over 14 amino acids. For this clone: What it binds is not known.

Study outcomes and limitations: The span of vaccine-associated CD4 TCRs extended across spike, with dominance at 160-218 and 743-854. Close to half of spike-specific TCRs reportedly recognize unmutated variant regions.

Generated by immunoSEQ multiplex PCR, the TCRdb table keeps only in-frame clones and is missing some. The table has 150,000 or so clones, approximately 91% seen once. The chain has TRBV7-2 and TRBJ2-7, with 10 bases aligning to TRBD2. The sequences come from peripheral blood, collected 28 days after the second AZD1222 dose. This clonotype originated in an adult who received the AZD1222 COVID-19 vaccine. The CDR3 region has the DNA TGTGCCAGCAGCCGCCGACTAGCGGGTTTAGAGCAGTACTTC. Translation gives CASSRRLAGLEQYF.